This T cell receptor beta chain was profiled in a study of T cells in localized non-small cell lung cancer. The data were produced by immunoSEQ multiplex PCR, yet TCRdb's version contains in-frame clones alone and is incomplete. The data hold some 22,000 clones, with roughly 83% observed a single time. Notes on this clone: The target antigen is unknown. Other DNA sequences in this specimen translate into the identical CDR3.

Regarding the study as a whole: Across samples, adjacent lung featured a median roughly 60 of the top 100 tumor clones. Longer overall survival accompanied higher blood T cell density. Measurement of T cell clonality placed uninvolved adjacent lung highest, above the level in tumor.

This TCR was sampled from a man between 40 and 69 years old with stage I lung adenocarcinoma. The sequencing used peripheral blood, collected before any cancer treatment.

The CDR3 region has the DNA TGCAGTGCTAGGAGATCCAATGAGCAGTTCTTC. This gives the protein CSARRSNEQFF. The rearrangement uses TRBV20-1 and TRBJ2-1; no firm D call. The CDR3 extends over 11 amino acids. Trimming stripped 3 bases from V and 6 bases from J, with 6 bases between. The germline CDR1 and CDR2 sequences are DFQATT and SNEGSKA (reference sequence).